This T cell receptor beta chain was identified in a study of T-cell reconstitution after alpha-beta-depleted transplantation in children. Regarding the study as a whole: One year post-transplant, T-cell counts and diversity were largely derived from T cells produced anew.

The TCRbeta library incorporated unique molecular identifiers. TCRdb reanalysed the PCR reads using MiXCR and keeps one entry per CDR3 protein. The sample comprises approximately 8,700 distinct CDR3 sequences, about 14% of which are singletons, and approximately 55% rests with the top ten. Germline assignment: CDR1 SNHLY and CDR2 FYNNEI. V gave up 3 bases and J gave up 4 bases; unmatched junction bases: 3. CDR3 length: 14 residues. This clonotype appeared a single time. The target antigen is unknown. This sample comprised PBMCs, mostly from graft donor cells, obtained 60 days after TCRalphabeta/CD19-depleted stem cell transplant. J is TRBJ2-1 and V is TRBV2; TRBD1 agrees at 7 bases. The clonotype comes from a male patient between 5 and 17 years old who had a stem cell transplant for acute lymphoblastic leukemia, so the T cells may come from the graft donor. The CDR3 DNA follows: TGTGCCAGCAGTGATGGGACAGCTTACAATGAGCAGTTCTTC. Protein sequence: CASSDGTAYNEQFF.